Below are 14 T cell receptor beta chains sequenced from a single sample in a study of T-cell memory formation after mild COVID-19. In TCRdb, the 5' RACE reads were re-called with MiXCR into one record per CDR3 protein. The data hold approximately 350,000 distinct CDR3 sequences, with 25% to 30% observed a single time. The sample taken for sequencing was PBMCs or a T cell subset sorted from them (not recorded which). Receptors were obtained from an adult woman who had mild COVID-19 (a few samples of this study predate the infection). Cell type and time point are not known.

The rearrangement joins TRBV6-2 or TRBV6-3 to TRBJ2-7; a weak D match, TRBD1 (6 bases). V was clipped by 9 bases and J by 0 bases, with 15 bases between them. The CDR3 totals 14 residues. Per the germline V gene, CDR1 is MNHEY and CDR2 is SVGEGT. CDR3: CASSGTYLSYEQYF. The CDR3 DNA sequence: TGTGCCAGTTCTGGGACATACCTCTCCTACGAGCAGTACTTC.

This rearrangement joins TRBV12-3 or TRBV12-4 to TRBJ2-1; 9 bases agree with TRBD2. Losses at the gene ends were 3 bases for V and 9 bases for J; bases not matched to a gene: 9. This CDR3 has 15 residues. The CDR3 region is CASSFGLAGPGEQFF. In DNA form, the CDR3 reads TGTGCCAGCAGTTTCGGGCTAGCGGGGCCGGGTGAGCAGTTCTTC.

This chain uses TRBV4-3 with TRBJ2-1, with TRBD1 as a possible D gene (5 bases). Trimming removed 0 bases at V and 5 bases at J, with 11 bases between. Germline CDR1 and CDR2: LGHNA and YSLEER. The CDR3 is made up of 15 amino acids. CDR3 loop: CASSQDRVKNNEQFF. CDR3 nucleotides: TGCGCCAGCAGCCAAGACAGGGTTAAAAACAATGAGCAGTTCTTC.

This chain links TRBV20-1 with TRBJ1-1, with D maybe TRBD1 (6 bases). Germline V lookup: CDR1 DFQATT, CDR2 SNEGSKA (reference sequence). The CDR3 runs 14 residues. V gave up 5 bases and J gave up 1 base, with 14 bases separating them. CDR3 coding DNA: TGCAGTGCTGTTACAGGGTTGGGGAACACTGAAGCTTTCTTT. Protein sequence: CSAVTGLGNTEAFF.

This clonotype occurred a few times. The gene calls are TRBV5-1 and TRBJ2-3, with 7 bases that match TRBD1. V lost 5 bases to trimming and J lost 2 bases; unmatched junction nucleotides: 8. The CDR3 contains 15 residues. Germline CDR1 is SGHRS and CDR2 is YFSETQ. The CDR3: CASRRQGPPTDTQYF. CDR3 in DNA: TGCGCCAGCAGGCGACAGGGACCCCCCACAGATACGCAGTATTTT.

The V call is TRBV5-1, the J call TRBJ2-7, with 10 bases lining up with TRBD1. This CDR3 has 15 residues. Trimming took 4 bases from V and 2 from J; bases not matched to a gene: 6. CDR1 and CDR2 from the germline V gene are SGHRS and YFSETQ. CDR3 coding DNA: TGCGCCAGCAGCCCTGGGACAGGGGCCCCCTACGAGCAGTACTTC. It encodes CASSPGTGAPYEQYF. Filled out from reference TRBV5-1 and TRBJ2-7, the complete variable domain reads KAGVTQTPRYLIKTRGQQVTLSCSPISGHRSVSWYQQTPGQGLQFLFEYFSETQRNKGNFPGRFSGRQFSNSRSEMNVSTLELGDSALYLCASSPGTGAPYEQYFGPGTRLTVT.

This clonotype has more than one count but fewer than ten. The chain is built from TRBV6-5 and TRBJ2-3; 8 bases line up with TRBD1. The V and J ends lost 8 bases and 5 bases, in that order; junction bases with no gene match: 12. The CDR3 runs to 15 residues. Looked up from germline, CDR1 is MNHEY and CDR2 is SVGAGI. The CDR3 loop is CASGGTGTGKDTQYF. For the CDR3, the DNA is TGTGCCAGCGGCGGGACCGGGACAGGCAAAGATACGCAGTATTTT.

Only a few counts were recorded for this clonotype. V gene TRBV30 combines with J gene TRBJ2-7; maybe TRBD2 (5 bases). This CDR3 region has 17 residues. Germline V gives CDR1 GTSNPN, CDR2 SVGIG (reference sequence). Trimming cost V 1 base and J 0 bases, with 19 bases left between them. The DNA for the CDR3 is TGTGCCTGGAGTGCCCCTGGTGCTAGCTTCTACTCCTACGAGCAGTACTTC. Translation gives CAWSAPGASFYSYEQYF.

The chain couples TRBV5-1 to TRBJ2-4, with D perhaps being TRBD1 or TRBD2 (6 bases each). The CDR3 is 17 residues long. The ends were cut back, 2 bases at V and 5 bases at J, with 20 bases in the middle. Germline V gene lookup returns CDR1 SGHRS and CDR2 YFSETQ. The CDR3 DNA is TGCGCCAGCAGCTTCGGGGGCGCACCGAAAAGCCAAAACATTCAGTACTTC. Its translation: CASSFGGAPKSQNIQYF.

The V call is TRBV29-1, the J call TRBJ2-3; D is undetermined. Trimming removed 4 bases at V and 6 bases at J, with 8 bases between. The V gene's germline CDR1 is SQVTM and CDR2 ANQGSEA. The CDR3 is 11 amino acids. The CDR3 loop reads CSVGVADTQYF. The CDR3 DNA is TGCAGCGTTGGGGTGGCGGATACGCAGTATTTT.

This clonotype was detected only a few times. The genes are TRBV30 and TRBJ2-3; D is undetermined. Germline lookup yields CDR1 GTSNPN and CDR2 SVGIG (reference sequence). The ends were cut back, 0 bases at V and 5 bases at J, with 3 bases in the middle. The CDR3 is made up of 11 amino acids. This CDR3 reads CAWSVRDTQYF. CDR3 bases: TGTGCCTGGAGTGTGCGAGATACGCAGTATTTT.

The J gene is TRBJ2-6, the V gene TRBV7-3; D is undetermined. V was shortened by 2 bases and J by 1 base, with 9 bases between the two germline ends. Germline V gene lookup returns CDR1 SGHTA and CDR2 FQGTGA. The CDR3 spans 16 residues. The DNA of the CDR3 is TGTGCCAGCAGCTTACAACGGCCTTCTGGGGCCAACGTCCTGACTTTC. Amino acid sequence: CASSLQRPSGANVLTF.

The chain joins TRBV29-1 to TRBJ1-5; D is undetermined. The CDR3 sequence is 12 residues long. Germline values: CDR1 SQVTM, CDR2 ANQGSEA. The germline V and J ends were trimmed by 1 base and 5 bases, with 6 bases remaining between them. The CDR3 nucleotides read TGCAGCGTTGAAGGCCCCGATCAGCCCCAGCATTTT. This codes for CSVEGPDQPQHF.

The genes are TRBV6-5 and TRBJ2-7; a possible D gene is TRBD1 (6 bases). The CDR3 consists of 14 residues. Germline loops: CDR1 MNHEY, CDR2 SVGAGI. The V end lost 6 bases, the J end lost 2 bases, and 14 bases lay between the germline ends. Written as DNA, the CDR3 is TGTGCCAGCAGAACGGACAGACCCACCTACGAGCAGTACTTC. It is translated as CASRTDRPTYEQYF.